The source of this TCR beta chain is a study of T cell repertoires in urothelial bladder cancer (dated by TCRdb to about 2019). The study in broad terms: Clinical stages of the roughly twelve resected lesions were three cT0, three cTa, three cT1 and three cT2 or greater. The study compared TCR repertoire clonality in bladder tumors with that in benign bladder inflammation. About eleven patients who had bladder lesions and were undergoing transurethral resection were prospectively identified. About eleven resected bladder lesions were studied, comprising urothelial carcinoma (UC+) and benign (UC-) specimens.

The CDR3 runs 13 residues from the cysteine to the phenylalanine. Left in the record is the CDR3 DNA by itself, 39 bases read in frame from the first base. The germline V gene encodes CDR1 LNHDA and CDR2 SQIVND (reference sequence). At the junction V is shortened by 1 base and J by 0 bases, with 2 bases in between. Bladder lesion specimens were collected at transurethral resection and stored at -80C. From bladder specimens obtained at transurethral resection, DNA was extracted. Overall results and qualifications from the work: A single T-cell clone reached up to about 15% of infiltrating lymphocytes in carcinoma specimens, compared with 1.5% to 2% in benign specimens. Carcinoma specimens had a median tumor infiltrating lymphocyte percentage of approximately 2%, while benign specimens had a median of about 12%. Fewer T cells were found in urothelial carcinoma specimens than in benign specimens, with medians of about 5,000 and 25,000, respectively.

The TCR beta chain CDR3 region was sequenced with the immunoSEQ assay. Per the authors' processing: For each specimen, the T-cell fraction, clonal dominance, and maximum TCR clone frequency were calculated. TCRdb took this table from immuneACCESS and kept in-frame rearrangements with V and J called. Such tables lack part of the clones; where checked against another copy, unresolved V genes explain under half of the gap, and the rest is unexplained. The V and J calls and the clone size are those of that table, but D and trimming were determined from the DNA. Across this sample there are about 9,000 clones, with about three fifths seen only once. The ten top clones hold 25% to 40% of the sample. This clone is a singleton in its sample. Its antigen specificity is not known. Per-nucleotide qualities are absent, and no much larger clonotype sits a single base away.

This chain is built from TRBV19 and TRBJ2-3, with the D gene not clear enough to name. This sequence originates from a human donor with urothelial carcinoma. The sample taken for sequencing was tumor-infiltrating cells from bladder cancer. The CDR3 protein: CASSIASTDTQYF. The DNA is TGTGCCAGTAGTATAGCAAGCACAGATACGCAGTATTTT.